This record covers a single TCR beta chain. Trimming took 7 bases from V and 4 from J, leaving 14 bases between them. CDR1 and CDR2 (germline): SQVTM, ANQGSEA. This CDR3 region has 14 residues. The data were taken from a study of T-cell memory formation after mild COVID-19. TCRdb reanalysed the 5' RACE reads using MiXCR and keeps one entry per CDR3 protein. Of 40,000 to 55,000 distinct CDR3 sequences listed, roughly 8% are singletons. Sequencing was done on a sample of PBMCs or a T cell subset sorted from them (not recorded which). This rearrangement joins TRBV29-1 to TRBJ2-6; D may match TRBD1 or TRBD2 (5 bases each). This TCR was recovered from a young man who had mild COVID-19 (a few samples of this study predate the infection). Cell type and time point are not known. CDR3 protein: CSAAQGAGANVLTF. The CDR3 DNA sequence: TGCAGCGCCGCCCAGGGAGCCGGGGCCAACGTCCTGACTTTC.